There are many counts of the clone carrying this TCR beta chain. The data originate from a study of blood T cell repertoires in COVID-19. Participants spanned ages about 18 to 89 years and resided in 20 to 25 US areas. The germline V gene encodes CDR1 SGHNT and CDR2 YYREEE (reference sequence). The V gene end was trimmed by 4 bases and the J gene end by 7 bases; junction bases not matched to a gene: 3. The CDR3 runs to 12 residues. TCRdb keeps only in-frame clones here, not all; method: immunoSEQ multiplex PCR. The sample lists approximately 200,000 clones, 70% to 90% occurring once. This sequence originates from a man in his forties or fifties who had recovered from COVID-19. The chain links TRBV5-4 to TRBJ1-1, with 8 bases identical to TRBD1. Material for sequencing was PBMCs or T cells enriched from blood (not recorded which). Here the CDR3 reads CASSLGQGEAFF. As DNA, the CDR3 is TGTGCCAGCAGCCTCGGACAGGGTGAAGCTTTCTTT. The entire variable domain, with the rest obtained from reference TRBV5-4 and TRBJ1-1, is as follows: ETGVTQSPTHLIKTRGQQVTLRCSSQSGHNTVSWYQQALGQGPQFIFQYYREEENGRGNFPPRFSGLQFPNYSSELNVNALELDDSALYLCASSLGQGEAFFGQGTRLTVV.